These 27 T cell receptor beta chains were sequenced from one sample in a study of T cell repertoires in ileal Crohn's disease. TCRdb keeps only in-frame clones here, not all; method: immunoSEQ multiplex PCR. Here the sample spans roughly 29,000 clones, around 77% being singletons. Source material: ileal tissue. All receptors come from an adult with Crohn's disease.

CDR3 sequence: CATSLRGGEKLFF. The DNA of the CDR3 is TGTGCCACCAGTCTCCGGGGAGGCGAAAAACTGTTTTTT. V is TRBV15 and J is TRBJ1-4; the D is unclear. Germline CDR1 LNHNV, CDR2 YYDKDF (reference sequence). V lost 6 bases, J lost 8 bases, and 13 bases lay in between. This CDR3 is built from 13 residues.

The chain is built from TRBV5-1 and TRBJ1-2; weak D call: TRBD1 (5 bases). CDR1 is SGHRS, CDR2 YFSETQ, per germline. The CDR3 spans 14 residues. V dropped 4 bases and J dropped 6 bases, with 16 bases sitting between them. CDR3 DNA sequence: TGCGCCAGCAGCCCGGCCGGGGGTCTGGATGGCTACACCTTC. As protein: CASSPAGGLDGYTF.

Notes on this clone: Other DNA sequences in the same sample also yield this CDR3. CDR3 sequence (DNA): TGCGCCAGCAGCTTGGCGGACGGGGGGAACACTGAAGCTTTCTTT. Its protein product is CASSLADGGNTEAFF. The V and J genes are TRBV5-1 and TRBJ1-1; tentative D call: TRBD1 (5 bases). The CDR3 sequence is 15 residues long. Trimming took off 0 bases at V and 1 base at J, with 10 bases between the two ends. CDR1 is SGHRS and CDR2 is YFSETQ in the germline V gene.

The J gene is TRBJ2-7, the V gene TRBV10-1; tentatively, D is TRBD2 (5 bases). CDR1 is WNHNN, CDR2 SYGVQD, per germline (reference sequence). The CDR3 runs to 14 residues. The V end lost 0 bases, the J end lost 7 bases, and 13 bases lay between the germline ends. In nucleotides, the CDR3 is TGCGCCAGCAGTGAGTCGGGGTGGCCGGGGGAGCAGTACTTC. It is translated as CASSESGWPGEQYF.

V gene TRBV9 combines with J gene TRBJ2-7; 7 bases map to TRBD1. The CDR3 is made up of 16 amino acids. V lost 4 bases, J lost 0 bases, and 10 bases stayed unmatched. Per the germline V gene, CDR1 is SGDLS and CDR2 is YYNGEE. The CDR3 DNA follows: TGTGCCAGCAGCCCACGGACAGGCCTCTACTCCTACGAGCAGTACTTC. Residues: CASSPRTGLYSYEQYF.

This chain connects TRBV10-2 to TRBJ1-5, with a tentative D call TRBD1 (5 bases). V dropped 2 bases and J dropped 6 bases, with 8 bases sitting between them. CDR1 and CDR2 (germline): WSHSY, SAAADI. This CDR3 spans 13 amino acids. For the CDR3, the DNA is TGCGCCAGCAGTGAGACCAGGGTTCAGCCCCAGCATTTT. Translating it yields CASSETRVQPQHF.

This clone was recorded a few times. The chain is built from TRBV5-4 and TRBJ2-3; TRBD1 agrees at 8 bases. The CDR3 totals 16 residues. Trimming at V came to 3 bases and at J to 2 bases, leaving 8 bases not matched to a gene. Per germline, CDR1 SGHNT and CDR2 YYREEE (reference sequence). CDR3 loop: CASSWRTGQNTDTQYF. CDR3 nucleotide sequence: TGTGCCAGCAGCTGGAGGACAGGGCAGAACACAGATACGCAGTATTTT.

The V gene is TRBV5-1, the J gene TRBJ2-3, with TRBD2 as a possible D gene (5 bases). CDR3 length: 15 amino acids. Germline-derived CDR1 and CDR2 are SGHRS and YFSETQ. Trimming shortened V by 0 bases and J by 2 bases, and 10 bases separated the two germline ends. The CDR3 protein is CASSLGSVVTDTQYF. The CDR3 nucleotides are TGCGCCAGCAGCTTGGGTAGCGTAGTCACAGATACGCAGTATTTT.

The rearrangement links TRBV5-1 to TRBJ1-1; 8 bases agree with TRBD1. The CDR3 consists of 15 residues. Germline CDR1 is SGHRS and CDR2 is YFSETQ. V shed 4 bases and J 4 bases; nucleotides not matched to a gene: 9. CDR3 region: CASSLLGQGGTEAFF. The CDR3 DNA is TGCGCCAGCAGCCTCCTTGGACAGGGTGGCACTGAAGCTTTCTTT. The variable domain in full, completed from reference TRBV5-1 and TRBJ1-1, reads KAGVTQTPRYLIKTRGQQVTLSCSPISGHRSVSWYQQTPGQGLQFLFEYFSETQRNKGNFPGRFSGRQFSNSRSEMNVSTLELGDSALYLCASSLLGQGGTEAFFGQGTRLTVV.

The V call is TRBV4-1, the J call TRBJ2-1; D might be TRBD2 (5 bases). Germline CDR1 MGHRA, CDR2 YSYEKL. The CDR3 runs 15 residues. Trimming shortened V by 1 base and J by 3 bases, and 10 bases separated the two germline ends. The chain's CDR3 is CASSQGPSSYNEQFF. The CDR3, as DNA: TGCGCCAGCAGCCAAGGGCCTAGCAGCTACAATGAGCAGTTCTTC.

The gene calls are TRBV5-6 and TRBJ1-2, with D possibly TRBD1 on 5 matching bases. Trimming stripped 0 bases from V and 0 bases from J, with 15 bases between. The CDR3 is 17 residues long. CDR1 and CDR2 from the germline V gene are SGHDT and YYEEEE. CDR3 residues: CASSLGGVRSANYGYTF. In DNA form, the CDR3 reads TGTGCCAGCAGCTTGGGGGGGGTGCGGTCAGCTAACTATGGCTACACCTTC.

The chain couples TRBV4-1 to TRBJ1-1, with D perhaps matching TRBD1 (6 bases). The CDR3 is 16 residues long. CDR1 is MGHRA and CDR2 is YSYEKL in the germline V gene. V was shortened by 3 bases and J by 1 base, with 15 bases between the two germline ends. The CDR3 loop reads CASSQRIGQKNTEAFF. CDR3 DNA: TGCGCCAGCAGCCAGAGAATCGGACAGAAGAACACTGAAGCTTTCTTT.

The chain recombines TRBV7-9 with TRBJ2-2; 9 bases agree with TRBD1. The V segment lost 6 bases and the J segment 4 bases; nucleotides outside the gene matches: 6. The V gene's germline CDR1 is SEHNR and CDR2 FQNEAQ (reference sequence). The length of the CDR3 is 15 residues. CDR3 sequence reads: CASSSRDRATGELFF. In nucleotides, the CDR3 is TGTGCCAGCAGTTCCCGGGACAGGGCCACCGGGGAGCTGTTTTTT.

The J gene is TRBJ1-1, the V gene TRBV6-4; D gene uncertain. V lost 4 bases, J lost 6 bases, and 12 bases lay in between. The V gene's germline CDR1 is MRHNA and CDR2 SNTAGT. CDR3 length: 13 residues. The CDR3 DNA reads as TGTGCCAGCAGTGTCGAGCGGGGAGCTGAAGCTTTCTTT. Amino acid sequence: CASSVERGAEAFF.

The chain couples TRBV11-1 to TRBJ2-5, with D hard to call. V was clipped by 5 bases and J by 0 bases, with 16 bases between them. The V gene's germline CDR1 is SGHAT and CDR2 FQDESV (reference sequence). The CDR3 consists of 16 residues. The CDR3 nucleotides read TGTGCCAGCAGCCGACGTGTCGGCGGAAACCAAGAGACCCAGTACTTC. Encoded protein: CASSRRVGGNQETQYF.

CDR3 residues: CASSGLGGGLEQYF. In nucleotides, the CDR3 is TGTGCCAGCAGCGGACTAGGAGGGGGACTGGAGCAGTACTTC. The V and J genes are TRBV2 and TRBJ2-7; D may be TRBD2 (7 bases). This CDR3 is 14 amino acids long. Germline CDR1 and CDR2: SNHLY and FYNNEI. Trimming took 6 bases from V and 7 from J, leaving 19 bases between them.

The chain is built from TRBV7-2 and TRBJ2-3, with 15 bases fitting TRBD2. Germline V gene sequence: CDR1 SGHTA, CDR2 FQGNSA. The V segment lost 5 bases and the J segment 8 bases; nucleotides outside the gene matches: 8. The CDR3 spans 16 residues. The CDR3 sequence: CASSTGTSGRWGTQYF. The CDR3 DNA is TGTGCCAGCAGCACGGGGACTAGCGGGAGGTGGGGTACGCAGTATTTT.

The genes are TRBV9 and TRBJ2-7; 7 nucleotides line up with TRBD2. The ends lost 4 bases at V and 3 bases at J; junction bases unmatched: 7. CDR1 and CDR2 from the germline V gene are SGDLS and YYNGEE. The length of the CDR3 is 14 residues. The chain's CDR3 is CASSLGLADYEQYF. DNA of the CDR3: TGTGCCAGCAGCCTGGGCCTAGCGGACTACGAGCAGTACTTC.

This clone was recorded once. This chain joins TRBV5-1 and TRBJ2-2, with D perhaps TRBD1 (6 bases). The germline V gene has CDR1 SGHRS and CDR2 YFSETQ. V was trimmed by 0 bases and J by 4 bases, leaving 10 bases between them. This CDR3 region has 15 residues. CDR3: CASSLEGVATGELFF. The CDR3 DNA follows: TGCGCCAGCAGCTTGGAGGGGGTCGCCACCGGGGAGCTGTTTTTT.

This chain joins TRBV7-3 and TRBJ2-1, with 11 bases lining up with TRBD2. CDR3 length equals 15 residues. J was trimmed by 5 bases and V by 5 bases; bases with no gene match: 5. Germline lookup yields CDR1 SGHTA and CDR2 FQGTGA. The CDR3 bases are TGTGCCAGCAGCACTAGCGGGGGATCGAACAATGAGCAGTTCTTC. It codes for CASSTSGGSNNEQFF.

The chain employs TRBV9 and TRBJ2-5; TRBD1 agrees at 11 bases. Germline V gene data show CDR1 as SGDLS and CDR2 as YYNGEE. Trimming removed 0 bases from V and 5 bases from J; junction bases left unmatched: 3. The CDR3 has 15 amino acids. DNA of the CDR3: TGTGCCAGCAGCGTAGGGGACAGGGGGTGGGAGACCCAGTACTTC. Translated, it gives CASSVGDRGWETQYF.

This clone appeared once. The genes are TRBV18 and TRBJ1-1; unclear D gene. The CDR3 length is 14 residues. CDR1 is KGHSH, CDR2 LQKENI, per germline. V gave up 2 bases and J gave up 4 bases, with 11 bases separating them. CDR3 sequence: CASSPSSRITEAFF. For the CDR3, the DNA is TGTGCCAGCTCACCATCTTCCCGTATCACTGAAGCTTTCTTT.

The rearrangement links TRBV9 to TRBJ1-2, with a weak D call TRBD1 (6 bases). The CDR3 is 14 amino acids. Trimming cost V 1 base and J 7 bases, with 14 bases left between them. Germline CDR1 and CDR2: SGDLS and YYNGEE. This CDR3 reads CASSVSPGAVGYTF. CDR3 bases: TGTGCCAGCAGCGTATCACCAGGGGCGGTTGGCTACACCTTC.

V gene TRBV29-1 combines with J gene TRBJ2-5; D remains ambiguous. Near its end, the DNA agrees better with TRBJ2-7, so the J call may be wrong. Germline CDR1 is SQVTM and CDR2 is ANQGSEA. The CDR3 extends over 12 amino acids. The CDR3 protein is CSVERPNYEQYF. CDR3 coding DNA: TGCAGCGTTGAACGACCCAACTACGAGCAGTACTTC.

This chain uses TRBV11-1 with TRBJ2-3; D might be TRBD1 (6 bases). This CDR3 is 15 amino acids long. V was shortened by 5 bases and J by 7 bases, with 19 bases between the two germline ends. CDR1 is SGHAT, CDR2 FQDESV, per germline (reference sequence). The CDR3 here is CASSLSPQGGYTQYF. CDR3 coding DNA: TGTGCCAGCAGCCTCAGCCCACAGGGTGGGTATACGCAGTATTTT.

The chain couples TRBV9 to TRBJ1-1; 7 bases agree with TRBD1. The CDR3 is made up of 15 amino acids. Per germline, CDR1 SGDLS and CDR2 YYNGEE. V was clipped by 3 bases and J by 0 bases; unmatched bases: 5. CDR3 sequence: CASSAGTAMNTEAFF. CDR3 bases: TGTGCCAGCAGCGCGGGGACAGCTATGAACACTGAAGCTTTCTTT.

The chain recombines TRBV19 with TRBJ1-1, with no clear D. The V gene's germline CDR1 is LNHDA and CDR2 SQIVND (reference sequence). CDR3 length: 13 amino acids. V gave up 5 bases and J gave up 0 bases, with 7 bases separating them. The CDR3 protein is CASSQYMNTEAFF. The CDR3 bases are TGTGCCAGTAGTCAATACATGAACACTGAAGCTTTCTTT.